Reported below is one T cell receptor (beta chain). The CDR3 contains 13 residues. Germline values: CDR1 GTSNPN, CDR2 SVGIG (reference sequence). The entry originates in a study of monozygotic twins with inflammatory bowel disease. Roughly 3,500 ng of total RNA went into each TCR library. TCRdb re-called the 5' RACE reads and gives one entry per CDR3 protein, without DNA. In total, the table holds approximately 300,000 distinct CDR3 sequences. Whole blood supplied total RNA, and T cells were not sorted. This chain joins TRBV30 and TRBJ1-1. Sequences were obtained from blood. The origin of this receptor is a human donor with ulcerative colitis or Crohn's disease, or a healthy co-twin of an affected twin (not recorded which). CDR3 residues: CAWRWSENTEAFF.